This T cell receptor (beta chain) is drawn from a study of shared clonotypes between healthy human individuals. The study drew its donors from healthy HIV-negative adults without recent acute infections or vaccinations. Overall study results and limits: Donor clonotype sharing was expected to depend on sequencing depth. What rarefaction showed was incomplete sorted-subset sequencing despite large depth.

The ends were cut back, 8 bases at V and 3 bases at J, with 8 bases in the middle. This CDR3 is 11 amino acids long. Germline-derived CDR1 and CDR2 are MNHNY and SVGAGI (reference sequence). Details on this clone: Its antigen is unknown.

Original processing notes: ImmunoSEQ output lacked quality scores and full-length reads, limiting matched filtering. Only in-frame clones appear in the TCRdb table, and some are missing; sequencing was by immunoSEQ multiplex PCR. The DNA was the basis for D and trimming; V, J and clone size are from that table. The sample has over a million clones, about 98% seen once. The specimen sequenced was naive CD4+ T cells sorted from blood. This sample's subset: CD45RA+ positively selected. The sequence was collected from a man aged 25-40 years in good health. This chain uses TRBV6-6 with TRBJ2-7; D is perhaps TRBD2 (5 bases). The CDR3 coding sequence is TGTGCCAGCCAACTAGGCTACGAGCAGTACTTC. Protein product: CASQLGYEQYF.